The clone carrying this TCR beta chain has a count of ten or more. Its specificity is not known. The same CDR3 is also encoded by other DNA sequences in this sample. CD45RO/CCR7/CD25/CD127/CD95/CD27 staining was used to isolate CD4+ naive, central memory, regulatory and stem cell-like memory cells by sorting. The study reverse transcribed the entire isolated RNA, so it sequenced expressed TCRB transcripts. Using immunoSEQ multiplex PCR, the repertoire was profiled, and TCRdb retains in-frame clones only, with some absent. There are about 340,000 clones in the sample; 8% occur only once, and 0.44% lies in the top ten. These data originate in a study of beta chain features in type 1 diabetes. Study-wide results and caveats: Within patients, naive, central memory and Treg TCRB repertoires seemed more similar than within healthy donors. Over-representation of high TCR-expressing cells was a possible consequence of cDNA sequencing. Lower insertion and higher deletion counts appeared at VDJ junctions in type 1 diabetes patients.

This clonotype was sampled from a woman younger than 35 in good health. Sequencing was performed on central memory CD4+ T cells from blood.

The CDR3 here is CASSVGASGYNEQFF. CDR3 nucleotides: TGTGCCAGCAGCGTAGGGGCTAGCGGCTACAATGAGCAGTTCTTC. The gene calls are TRBV9 and TRBJ2-1, with 7 bases lining up with TRBD2. The CDR3 has 15 residues. The ends lost 0 bases at V and 3 bases at J; junction bases unmatched: 3. Germline V lookup: CDR1 SGDLS, CDR2 YYNGEE.